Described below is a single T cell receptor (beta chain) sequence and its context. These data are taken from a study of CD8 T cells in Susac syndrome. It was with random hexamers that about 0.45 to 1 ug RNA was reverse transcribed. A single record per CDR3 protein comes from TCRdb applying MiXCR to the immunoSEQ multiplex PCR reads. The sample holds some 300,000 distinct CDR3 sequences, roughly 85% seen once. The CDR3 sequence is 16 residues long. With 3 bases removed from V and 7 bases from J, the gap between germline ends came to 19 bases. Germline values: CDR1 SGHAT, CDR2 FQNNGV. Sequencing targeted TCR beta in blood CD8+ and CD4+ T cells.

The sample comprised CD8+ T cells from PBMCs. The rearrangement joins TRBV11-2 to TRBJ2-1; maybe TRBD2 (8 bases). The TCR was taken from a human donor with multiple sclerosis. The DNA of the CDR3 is TGTGCCAGCAGCTTTGGCTTAGCGGGACAGTGGAATGAGCAGTTCTTC. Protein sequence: CASSFGLAGQWNEQFF.